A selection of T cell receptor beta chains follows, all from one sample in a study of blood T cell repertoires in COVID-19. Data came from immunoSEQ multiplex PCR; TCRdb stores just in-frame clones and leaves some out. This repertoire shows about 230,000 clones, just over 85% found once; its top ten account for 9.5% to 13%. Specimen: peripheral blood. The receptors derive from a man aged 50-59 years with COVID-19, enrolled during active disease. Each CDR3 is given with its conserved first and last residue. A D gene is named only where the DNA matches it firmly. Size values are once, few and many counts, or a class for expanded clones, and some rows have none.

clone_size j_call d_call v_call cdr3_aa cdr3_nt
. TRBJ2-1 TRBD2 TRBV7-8 CASRKAGARGEQFF TGTGCCAGCAGGAAAGCGGGAGCCCGGGGTGAGCAGTTCTTC
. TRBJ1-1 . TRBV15 CATSRGVGDSEAFF TGTGCCACCAGCAGAGGGGTAGGAGACTCTGAAGCTTTCTTT
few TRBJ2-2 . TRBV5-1 CASSLAGRENTGELFF TGCGCCAGCAGCTTGGCTGGCAGGGAGAACACCGGGGAGCTGTTTTTT
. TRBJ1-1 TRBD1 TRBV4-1 CASSQVIVGTGGTFF TGCGCCAGCAGCCAAGTGATCGTAGGGACAGGGGGAACTTTCTTT
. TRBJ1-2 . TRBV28 CASSQPTQGYYGYTF TGTGCCAGCAGCCAACCCACTCAGGGTTACTATGGCTACACCTTC
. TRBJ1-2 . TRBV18 CASSPDRSQGYTF TGTGCCAGCTCACCAGACAGGTCCCAAGGCTACACCTTC
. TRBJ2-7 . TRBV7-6 CASSLASTRGAYEQYF TGTGCCAGCAGCTTAGCCTCGACTAGAGGTGCCTACGAGCAGTACTTC
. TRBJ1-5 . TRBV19 CASSTPPQPQHF TGTGCCAGTAGTACCCCTCCTCAGCCCCAGCATTTT
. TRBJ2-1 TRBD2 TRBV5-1 CASSLGTTIYNEQFF TGCGCCAGCAGCTTAGGGACTACTATCTACAATGAGCAGTTCTTC
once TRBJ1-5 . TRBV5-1 CASSLEGDSNQPQHF TGCGCCAGCAGCTTGGAGGGGGATAGCAATCAGCCCCAGCATTTT